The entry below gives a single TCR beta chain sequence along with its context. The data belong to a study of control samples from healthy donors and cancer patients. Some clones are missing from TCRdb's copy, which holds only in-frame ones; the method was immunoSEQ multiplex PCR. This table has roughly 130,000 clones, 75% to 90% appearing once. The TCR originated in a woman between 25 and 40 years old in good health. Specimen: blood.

CDR3 sequence reads: CASSVVAGVGETQYF. In nucleotides, the CDR3 is TGTGCCAGCAGCGTAGTAGCGGGAGTGGGAGAGACCCAGTACTTC. The V call is TRBV9, the J call TRBJ2-5; 9 nucleotides match TRBD2. V shed 0 bases, J shed 4 bases, and the junction held 4 bases outside the gene matches. CDR1 and CDR2 (germline): SGDLS, YYNGEE. This CDR3 has 15 residues.